This TCR beta chain was recorded in a study of neurological immune-mediated disorders (dated by TCRdb to between 2019 and 2020). Background for the entire study: Of the roughly 35 multiple sclerosis patients, about 31 had relapsing-remitting MS and 3 had secondary progressive MS. Peripheral blood TCR-beta repertoires from patients with HTLV-I-associated myelopathy (HAM/TSP), patients with multiple sclerosis, and healthy controls were compared in the study using UMI-based sequencing. The cohort comprised 68 subjects: roughly 15 HAM/TSP patients, approximately 34 multiple sclerosis patients and approximately 20 healthy controls. Alongside PBMC samples, the set of fewer than 110 TCR-beta libraries contained longitudinal samples, technical triplicates, and paired CD4+ and CD8+ T-cell subsets that had been sorted. Overall study results and their limits: The MS cluster was not associated with any clinical or MRI features, and the authors stated that larger cohorts are needed. No identical CDR3 amino acid sequences were shared among expanded clones across subjects, suggesting private TCR-beta repertoires in all groups. In phylogenetic analysis, the repertoires of 18 of 34 MS patients grouped into a cluster of related CDR3 sequences, which suggests a possible signature at the repertoire level. TCR clonal expansion was highest in HAM/TSP patients and lowest in MS patients, with MS patients falling below even healthy controls.

This clonotype was observed at least ten times. There is no known antigen for this receptor. Nothing much larger sits one base from this clone, and base qualities are not available. V is cut by 2 bases and J by 2 bases, and the space between the germline ends is 16 bases. Counted from cysteine to phenylalanine, this CDR3 has 16 amino acids. CDR3 DNA only is kept here, 48 bases in frame from base 1. CDR1 SEHNR and CDR2 FQNEAQ are derived from the germline V gene (reference sequence). Unsorted PBMC libraries were generated from 2 million PBMCs stored in RNAlater at -80 °C until RNA extraction. The multiple sclerosis patients were enrolled in a US clinical protocol that used magnetic resonance imaging to evaluate disease progression. Peripheral blood was subjected to Ficoll-Hypaque density gradient centrifugation to isolate PBMCs, which were then cryopreserved in liquid nitrogen. cDNA was synthesized by template-switch 5'RACE using a primer with a 10-nucleotide random unique molecular identifier that tagged each TCR transcript. Every sequencing run yielded over 160 million TCR-beta sequences covering 15-18 subjects. The RNeasy kit was used for extraction of total RNA. TCR-beta VDJ regions were amplified with primers for the TCR constant region and the 5'RACE anchor, using the KAPA Real-time Library Amplification kit. A first PCR added sample indexes and Illumina adaptors, after which a second PCR increased the library yield. The roughly 650 bp TCR product was size-selected on a 2% E-gel SizeSelection system after Ampure bead purification. Before pooling, libraries had their quality checked on a Bioanalyzer, their concentration measured with Qubit, and their quantity determined with the Kapa Library Quantification kit. Libraries were sequenced paired-end 2 x 150 bp on an Illumina HiSeq 2500. To increase sequence diversity, roughly 24-31% phiX was spiked into each library pool. On the authors' methods: Quality-filtered reads were processed with the UMI-based MiGEC pipeline, and over 80% of raw TCR sequences were removed by the MiGEC pipeline during error correction. IMGT germline references were used for aligning VDJ genes, and each clonotype was defined as a unique CDR3 amino acid sequence together with its V-J genes. Clonal expansion, Shannon diversity and CDR3 relatedness (CalcPairwiseDistances, ClusterSamples) were evaluated with VDJtools, and phylogenetic trees were built with CLCbio workbench. Clones with at least 8 unique UMIs were defined as expanded, with this threshold being based on coefficient-of-variation modelling across technical triplicates. TCRdb handled the public reads itself, with Q25 trimming in fastp and clone calling in MiXCR, and kept productive beta chains. Identical CDR3 protein sequences are pooled into one entry, listed with their most common genes and DNA. In this record, the V and J calls reflect TCRdb's handling and not the investigators' own analysis. The sample table shows around 69,000 distinct CDR3 sequences, and around 3.3% are seen once. The top ten constitute roughly 3.7% of the sample.

The V gene is TRBV7-9 and the J gene is TRBJ2-7, with no reliable assignment of the D segment. Sequences were obtained from PBMCs. The clonotype comes from a man in his forties or fifties with multiple sclerosis. The DNA sequence is as follows: TGTGCCAGCAGCTTATCGTCTCTCGGCCAGCCCTACGAGCAGTACTTC. Its protein is CASSLSSLGQPYEQYF.